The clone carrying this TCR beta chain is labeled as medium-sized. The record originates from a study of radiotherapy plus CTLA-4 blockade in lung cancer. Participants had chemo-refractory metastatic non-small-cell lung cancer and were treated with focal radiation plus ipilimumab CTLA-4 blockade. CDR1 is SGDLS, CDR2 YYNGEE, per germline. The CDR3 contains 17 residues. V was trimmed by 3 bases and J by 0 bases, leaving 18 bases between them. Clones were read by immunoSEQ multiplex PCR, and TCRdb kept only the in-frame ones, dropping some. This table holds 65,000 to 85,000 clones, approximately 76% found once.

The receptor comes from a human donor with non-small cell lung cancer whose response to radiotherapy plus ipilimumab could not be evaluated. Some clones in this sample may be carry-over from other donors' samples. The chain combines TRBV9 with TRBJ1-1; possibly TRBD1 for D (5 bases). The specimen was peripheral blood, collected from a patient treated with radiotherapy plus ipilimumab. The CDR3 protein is CASSAFQSEGLNTEAFF. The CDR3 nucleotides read TGTGCCAGCAGCGCCTTCCAGTCGGAGGGGCTGAACACTGAAGCTTTCTTT. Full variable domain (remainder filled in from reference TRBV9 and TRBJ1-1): DSGVTQTPKHLITATGQRVTLRCSPRSGDLSVYWYQQSLDQGLQFLIQYYNGEERAKGNILERFSAQQFPDLHSELNLSSLELGDSALYFCASSAFQSEGLNTEAFFGQGTRLTVV.